In this sample, the clone carrying this T cell receptor beta chain turned up many times. This specimen comes from a study of T cells in Graves' hyperthyroidism and ophthalmopathy. TCR beta CDR3 region amplification was performed from RNA transcripts. When the TCR CDR3 underwent first-round RT-PCR, the HTBI primer set was used. TCRdb re-derived calls from the multiplex PCR reads in MiXCR, one entry per CDR3 protein. The sample carries about 350,000 distinct CDR3 sequences, 13% to 15% recorded once. This TCR was sampled from a woman aged 55-69 years with Graves' ophthalmopathy. The sample taken for sequencing was blood.

CDR3 bases: TGTGCCTGGAGTGCCCTCTTTCTAGCGGACCTACCGGAGCAGTACTTC. Amino acids: CAWSALFLADLPEQYF. The chain is built from TRBV30 and TRBJ2-7; the match to TRBD2 covers 7 bases. V lost 1 base, J lost 7 bases, and 16 bases stayed unmatched. CDR1 GTSNPN and CDR2 SVGIG come from the germline V gene (reference sequence). The length of the CDR3 is 16 residues.